This T cell receptor (beta chain) was sequenced during a study of T cell repertoires in cytomegalovirus infection. As for the study in general: Well-studied HLA-B-restricted CMV epitopes were used in the study alongside recently identified HLA-C-restricted ones. It can be stated that public TCR beta signatures indicated CMV infection as well as a matching HLA type.

TCRdb called the reads again in MiXCR, with one record for every CDR3 protein. The table includes roughly 500,000 distinct CDR3 sequences, under 55% detected once. This clonotype was observed a few times. Its antigen is as yet unknown. The study's findings and limits: Totalled public TCR beta family frequency picked out people who carried CMV plus the relevant HLA.

Per the germline V gene, CDR1 is SGHTA and CDR2 is FQGNSA. V lost 4 bases and J lost 4, with 13 bases in between. The CDR3 is made up of 15 amino acids. The material was cultured PBMCs, obtained from culture after CMV antigen stimulation. This receptor was taken from a human donor in good health (CMV status not recorded). Some clones in this sample may be carry-over from other donors' samples. The rearrangement uses TRBV7-2 and TRBJ2-2; D perhaps matches TRBD1 (5 bases). CDR3 amino acids: CASSSLIRVTGELFF. The CDR3, as DNA: TGTGCCAGCAGCTCCCTGATCAGGGTCACCGGGGAGCTGTTTTTT.